These T cell receptor beta chains were read from a single sample in a study of lymphopenia after photon versus proton radiotherapy. Sequencing used immunoSEQ multiplex PCR; TCRdb keeps in-frame clones, though not all of them. The table lists about 40,000 clones, roughly 84% of them singletons. The sample was peripheral blood, taken from a patient treated with photon-based radiotherapy. Source of these receptors: a man over 45 with gastric cancer. Each CDR3 is given with its conserved first and last residue. The order of the fields is J gene, V gene, clone size, D gene, CDR3 protein, CDR3 DNA. A D gene is named only where the DNA matches it firmly. The size field is filled for only some rows; it gives once, few, many or a size class.

TRBJ1-3 TRBV6-5 - - CASSYRQTGNTIYF TGTGCCAGCAGTTACAGACAGACTGGAAACACCATATATTTT
TRBJ1-2 TRBV28 - TRBD1 CASSSHRDRENYGYTF TGTGCCAGCAGTTCGCACCGGGACAGGGAGAACTATGGCTACACCTTC
TRBJ2-1 TRBV10-2 - - CASSEFGGHNEQFF TGCGCCAGCAGTGAATTCGGCGGCCACAATGAGCAGTTCTTC
TRBJ2-2 TRBV5-1 few - CASSPPGYRATGELFF TGCGCCAGCAGCCCGCCAGGGTACAGGGCCACCGGGGAGCTGTTTTTT
TRBJ1-2 TRBV20-1 - - CSAREDGYTF TGCAGTGCTAGGGAGGATGGCTACACCTTC
TRBJ2-1 TRBV10-1 - TRBD2 CASSPGRAGEQFF TGCGCCAGCAGCCCCGGGAGGGCCGGTGAGCAGTTCTTC
TRBJ2-5 TRBV7-2 once - CASSLLSRRGQETQYF TGTGCCAGCAGCTTATTGTCGAGGCGGGGTCAAGAGACCCAGTACTTC
TRBJ2-7 TRBV5-1 once - CASSKEVFYEQYF TGCGCCAGCAGCAAGGAAGTTTTTTACGAGCAGTACTTC
TRBJ1-1 TRBV29-1 - - CSVELGGNTEAFF TGCAGCGTTGAATTGGGGGGTAACACTGAAGCTTTCTTT
TRBJ1-4 TRBV7-9 - - CASSFHGPEKLFF TGTGCCAGCAGCTTCCACGGACCCGAAAAACTGTTTTTT
TRBJ2-2 TRBV19 - TRBD1 CASSKGDRGTGELFF TGTGCCAGTAGCAAAGGGGACAGGGGGACCGGGGAGCTGTTTTTT
TRBJ1-2 TRBV5-1 - TRBD1 CASSLAGTGTPYTF TGCGCCAGCAGCTTGGCCGGGACAGGGACTCCTTACACCTTC
TRBJ1-2 TRBV6-6 once - CASLDSRTGKGYTF TGTGCCAGCCTGGATTCCCGCACCGGGAAAGGCTACACCTTC
TRBJ2-7 TRBV2 once - CASLKRGSSYEQYF TGTGCCAGCCTTAAGCGCGGTAGCTCCTACGAGCAGTACTTC
TRBJ2-5 TRBV30 - TRBD2 CAWSSGREETQYF TGTGCCTGGAGTAGCGGGAGAGAGGAGACCCAGTACTTC
TRBJ1-2 TRBV15 - - CATSRGAGPLHGYTF TGTGCCACCAGCAGAGGTGCGGGACCTCTTCACGGCTACACCTTC
TRBJ2-1 TRBV7-9 once TRBD2 CASSLGGLVDEQFF TGTGCCAGCAGCTTAGGGGGACTAGTCGATGAGCAGTTCTTC
TRBJ2-3 TRBV19 once TRBD2 CASSTSSGRTDTQYF TGTGCCAGTAGTACCTCTAGCGGGAGAACAGATACGCAGTATTTT
TRBJ2-1 TRBV7-9 - - CASSPSGDNEQFF TGTGCCAGCAGCCCTTCAGGTGACAATGAGCAGTTCTTC
TRBJ2-2 TRBV7-3 - TRBD2 CASSLDSGKGTGELFF TGTGCCAGCAGCCTCGATAGCGGGAAAGGAACCGGGGAGCTGTTTTTT
TRBJ2-3 TRBV6-5 - - CASSQGLLTDTQYF TGTGCCAGCAGTCAGGGGCTCCTCACAGATACGCAGTATTTT
TRBJ1-2 TRBV7-8 few - CASSLVGTFNRRGNYGYTF TGTGCCAGCAGCTTAGTAGGGACCTTTAATAGAAGGGGCAACTATGGCTACACCTTC
TRBJ2-7 TRBV18 - - CASSPGRGGYEQYF TGTGCCAGCTCACCAGGAAGGGGGGGCTACGAGCAGTACTTC
TRBJ1-3 TRBV14 - - CASSPLSGNTIYF TGTGCCAGCAGCCCTCTCTCTGGAAACACCATATATTTT
TRBJ1-2 TRBV30 few - CAWSRGATANYGYTF TGTGCCTGGAGTAGGGGGGCGACTGCTAACTATGGCTACACCTTC
TRBJ2-7 TRBV6-5 - TRBD1 CASSNARDRGYEQYF TGTGCCAGCAGTAACGCCCGGGACAGGGGGTACGAGCAGTACTTC
TRBJ1-4 TRBV19 - - CASRQAGAANEKLFF TGTGCCAGTAGACAGGCGGGGGCGGCTAATGAAAAACTGTTTTTT
TRBJ2-7 TRBV9 - TRBD2 CASGVEGLAGGEQYF TGTGCCAGCGGCGTAGAGGGACTAGCGGGAGGAGAGCAGTACTTC
TRBJ1-3 TRBV2 - - CASSAEGAGNTIYF TGTGCCAGCAGTGCGGAGGGAGCAGGAAACACCATATATTTT
TRBJ1-1 TRBV7-2 - - CASTIGHLNTEAFF TGTGCCAGCACCATCGGACACTTGAACACTGAAGCTTTCTTT
TRBJ2-5 TRBV29-1 - - CSVEAGNQETQYF TGCAGCGTTGAGGCCGGGAACCAAGAGACCCAGTACTTC
TRBJ1-2 TRBV28 - - CASNRNRVGYGYTF TGTGCCAGCAACCGGAACAGGGTAGGCTATGGCTACACCTTC
TRBJ2-7 TRBV7-9 - TRBD2 CASSLRSGTYEQYF TGTGCCAGCAGCTTAAGGAGCGGGACGTACGAGCAGTACTTC
TRBJ2-1 TRBV27 - TRBD2 CASSLFSGSSYNEQFF TGTGCCAGCAGTTTGTTTAGCGGGAGCTCCTACAATGAGCAGTTCTTC
TRBJ1-5 TRBV6-6 - TRBD1 CASEDRVFSNQPQHF TGTGCCAGCGAGGACAGGGTCTTTAGCAATCAGCCCCAGCATTTT
TRBJ2-5 TRBV6-1 - - CASSPGGGWETQYF TGTGCCAGCAGCCCAGGAGGGGGCTGGGAGACCCAGTACTTC
TRBJ2-5 TRBV18 - TRBD2 CASQGLAGVETQYF TGTGCCAGCCAGGGACTAGCGGGAGTAGAGACCCAGTACTTC
TRBJ2-1 TRBV27 - - CASTQQGTLHYNEQFF TGTGCCAGCACCCAGCAGGGGACACTTCACTACAATGAGCAGTTCTTC
TRBJ2-1 TRBV10-3 - - CAISEIAYEQFF TGTGCCATCAGTGAGATAGCATATGAGCAGTTCTTC
TRBJ1-1 TRBV13 - TRBD1 CASSTRTGGANTEAFF TGTGCCAGCAGCACCCGGACAGGGGGAGCAAACACTGAAGCTTTCTTT
TRBJ2-7 TRBV7-8 - TRBD2 CASSSIYRLAGVYEQYF TGTGCCAGCAGCTCCATATACCGACTAGCGGGGGTATACGAGCAGTACTTC
TRBJ2-5 TRBV6-5 - - CASSRRGETQYF TGTGCCAGCAGCCGACGCGGGGAGACCCAGTACTTC
TRBJ2-1 TRBV9 few TRBD1 CASSVRDRVDEQFF TGTGCCAGCAGCGTCCGGGACAGGGTCGATGAGCAGTTCTTC
TRBJ2-7 TRBV19 - TRBD1 CASGTDSSYEQYF TGTGCCAGTGGGACAGATTCCTCCTACGAGCAGTACTTC
TRBJ1-4 TRBV29-1 - - CSVKDSNEKLFF TGCAGCGTTAAAGACAGTAATGAAAAACTGTTTTTT
TRBJ2-1 TRBV19 - TRBD1 CASSIPGTDNEQFF TGTGCCAGTAGTATCCCCGGGACAGACAATGAGCAGTTCTTC
TRBJ2-1 TRBV19 - TRBD2 CASSLGLAGVNEQFF TGTGCCAGTAGTTTGGGACTAGCGGGAGTTAATGAGCAGTTCTTC
TRBJ2-3 TRBV7-2 - TRBD2 CASSLMVAGDTQYF TGTGCCAGCAGCTTAATGGTAGCGGGAGATACGCAGTATTTT
TRBJ2-7 TRBV12-2 - - CASRLADLRASENF TGTGCAAGTCGCTTAGCCGATCTTCGGGCTAGCGAGAACTTC
TRBJ1-2 TRBV28 - - CASSSLLRGNGYTF TGTGCCAGCAGTTCCCTACTAAGGGGCAATGGCTACACCTTC
TRBJ2-6 TRBV9 - - CASSVEGTLYNVLTF TGTGCCAGCAGCGTAGAGGGGACGCTGTACAACGTCCTGACTTTC
TRBJ1-4 TRBV7-9 - - CASSPDSPTNEKLFF TGTGCCAGCAGCCCCGACAGCCCAACTAATGAAAAACTGTTTTTT
TRBJ2-7 TRBV28 few - CASSLLGGATYEQYF TGTGCCAGCAGTTTATTGGGGGGTGCCACCTACGAGCAGTACTTC
TRBJ1-6 TRBV6-1 once - CALRPGTGNSPLHF TGTGCCCTTCGGCCAGGGACGGGTAATTCACCCCTCCACTTT
TRBJ1-5 TRBV6-9 - - CASRGDGQPRSNQPQHF TGTGCCAGCAGAGGAGACGGACAGCCGAGGAGCAATCAGCCCCAGCATTTT
TRBJ1-1 TRBV28 - - CASSLSNTEAFF TGTGCCAGCAGTTTAAGCAACACTGAAGCTTTCTTT
TRBJ2-1 TRBV6-5 - TRBD2 CASSWGTSGSGEQFF TGTGCCAGCAGTTGGGGGACTAGCGGGAGCGGCGAGCAGTTCTTC
TRBJ1-2 TRBV5-5 - - CASSLSVVTNYGYTF TGTGCCAGCAGCTTGAGTGTAGTAACCAACTATGGCTACACCTTC
TRBJ2-7 TRBV28 - TRBD2 CASSIAGGGEQYF TGTGCCAGCAGTATAGCGGGAGGAGGAGAGCAGTACTTC
TRBJ2-2 TRBV14 - TRBD2 CASSRLRTSGYTGELFF TGTGCCAGCAGCCGACTTAGGACTAGCGGGTACACCGGGGAGCTGTTTTTT